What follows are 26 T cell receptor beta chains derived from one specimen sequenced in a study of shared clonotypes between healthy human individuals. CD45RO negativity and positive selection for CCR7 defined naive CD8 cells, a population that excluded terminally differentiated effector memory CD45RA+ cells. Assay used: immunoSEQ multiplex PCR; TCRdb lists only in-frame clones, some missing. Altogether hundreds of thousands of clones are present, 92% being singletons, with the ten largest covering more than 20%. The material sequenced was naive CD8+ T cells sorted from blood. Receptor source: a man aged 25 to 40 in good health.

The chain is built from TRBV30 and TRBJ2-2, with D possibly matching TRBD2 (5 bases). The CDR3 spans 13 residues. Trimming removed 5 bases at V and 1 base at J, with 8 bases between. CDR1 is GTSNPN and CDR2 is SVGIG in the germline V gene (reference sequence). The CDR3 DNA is TGTGCCTGGGCAAGCGGGAACACCGGGGAGCTGTTTTTT. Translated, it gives CAWASGNTGELFF.

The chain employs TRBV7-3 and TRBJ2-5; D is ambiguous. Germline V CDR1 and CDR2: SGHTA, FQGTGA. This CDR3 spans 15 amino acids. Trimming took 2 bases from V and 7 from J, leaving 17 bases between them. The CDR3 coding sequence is TGTGCCAGCAGCTTAGAAGGGTTGGGGATGGGGACCCAGTACTTC. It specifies CASSLEGLGMGTQYF. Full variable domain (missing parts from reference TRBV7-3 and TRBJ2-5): GAGVSQTPSNKVTEKGKYVELRCDPISGHTALYWYRQSLGQGPEFLIYFQGTGAADDSGLPNDRFFAVRPEGSVSTLKIQRTERGDSAVYLCASSLEGLGMGTQYFGPGTRLLVL.

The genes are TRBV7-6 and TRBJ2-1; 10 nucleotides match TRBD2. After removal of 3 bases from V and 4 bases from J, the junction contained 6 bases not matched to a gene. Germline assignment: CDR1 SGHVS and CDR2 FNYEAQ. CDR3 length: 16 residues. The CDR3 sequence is CASSLWTSGTYNEQFF. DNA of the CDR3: TGTGCCAGCAGCTTGTGGACTAGCGGTACATACAATGAGCAGTTCTTC.

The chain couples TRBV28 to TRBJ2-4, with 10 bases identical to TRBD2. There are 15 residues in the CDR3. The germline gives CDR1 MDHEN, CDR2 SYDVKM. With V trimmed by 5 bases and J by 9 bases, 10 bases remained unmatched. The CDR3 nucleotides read TGTGCCAGCAGTGACCCGGGACTAGCGTCGGGCATTCAGTACTTC. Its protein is CASSDPGLASGIQYF.

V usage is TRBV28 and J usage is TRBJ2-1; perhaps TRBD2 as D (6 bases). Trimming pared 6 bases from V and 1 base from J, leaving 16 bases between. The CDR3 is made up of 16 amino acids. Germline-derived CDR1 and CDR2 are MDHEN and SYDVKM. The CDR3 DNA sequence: TGTGCCAGCAGCCCCCGGGGGATTGGGTCCTACAATGAGCAGTTCTTC. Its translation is CASSPRGIGSYNEQFF.

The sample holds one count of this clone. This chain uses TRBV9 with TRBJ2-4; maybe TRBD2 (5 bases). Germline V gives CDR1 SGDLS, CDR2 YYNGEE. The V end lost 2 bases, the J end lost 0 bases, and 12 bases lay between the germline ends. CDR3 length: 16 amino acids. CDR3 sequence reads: CASSVQAGLAKNIQYF. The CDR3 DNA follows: TGTGCCAGCAGCGTTCAGGCTGGACTAGCCAAAAACATTCAGTACTTC.

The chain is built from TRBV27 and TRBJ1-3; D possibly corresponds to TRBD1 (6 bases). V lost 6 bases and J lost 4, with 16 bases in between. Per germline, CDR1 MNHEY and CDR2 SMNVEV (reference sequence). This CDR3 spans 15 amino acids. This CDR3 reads CASSPSRGTGNTIYF. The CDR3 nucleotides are TGTGCCAGCAGCCCATCAAGGGGGACAGGAAACACCATATATTTT.

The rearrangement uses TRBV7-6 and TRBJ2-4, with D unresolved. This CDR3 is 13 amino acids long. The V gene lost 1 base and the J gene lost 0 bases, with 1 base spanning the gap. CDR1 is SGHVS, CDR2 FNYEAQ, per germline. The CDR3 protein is CASSLEAKNIQYF. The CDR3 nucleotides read TGTGCCAGCAGCTTAGAAGCCAAAAACATTCAGTACTTC. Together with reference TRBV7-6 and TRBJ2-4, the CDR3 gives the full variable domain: GAGVSQSPRYKVTKRGQDVALRCDPISGHVSLYWYRQALGQGPEFLTYFNYEAQQDKSGLPNDRFSAERPEGSISTLTIQRTEQRDSAMYRCASSLEAKNIQYFGAGTRLSVL.

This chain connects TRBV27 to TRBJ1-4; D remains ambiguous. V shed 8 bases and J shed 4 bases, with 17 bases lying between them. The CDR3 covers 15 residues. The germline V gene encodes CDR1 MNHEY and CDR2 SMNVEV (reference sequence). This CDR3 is CASSPGRGGNEKLFF. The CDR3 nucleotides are TGTGCCAGCTCCCCCGGCCGGGGTGGTAATGAAAAACTGTTTTTT. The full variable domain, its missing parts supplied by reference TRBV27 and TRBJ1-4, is EAQVTQNPRYLITVTGKKLTVTCSQNMNHEYMSWYRQDPGLGLRQIYYSMNVEVTDKGDVPEGYKVSRKEKRNFPLILESPSPNQTSLYFCASSPGRGGNEKLFFGSGTQLSVL.

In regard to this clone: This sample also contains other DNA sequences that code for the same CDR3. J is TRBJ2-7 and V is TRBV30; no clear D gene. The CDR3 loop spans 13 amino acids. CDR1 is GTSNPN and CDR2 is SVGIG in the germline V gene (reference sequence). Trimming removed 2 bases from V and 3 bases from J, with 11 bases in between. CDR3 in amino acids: CAWSSGSGYEQYF. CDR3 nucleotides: TGTGCCTGGAGTAGTGGATCGGGCTACGAGCAGTACTTC.

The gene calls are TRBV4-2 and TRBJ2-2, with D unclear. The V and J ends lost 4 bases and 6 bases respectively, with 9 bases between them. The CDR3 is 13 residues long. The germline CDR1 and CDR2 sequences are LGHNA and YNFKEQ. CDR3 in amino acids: CASSPRSAGELFF. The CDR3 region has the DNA TGTGCCAGCAGCCCCCGTTCGGCCGGGGAGCTGTTTTTT.

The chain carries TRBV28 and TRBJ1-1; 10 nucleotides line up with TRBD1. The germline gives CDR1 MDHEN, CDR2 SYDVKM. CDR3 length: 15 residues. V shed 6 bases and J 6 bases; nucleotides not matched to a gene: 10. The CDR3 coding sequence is TGTGCCAGCAGGACGATGACAGGGGGCTTTCCTGAAGCTTTCTTT. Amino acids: CASRTMTGGFPEAFF.

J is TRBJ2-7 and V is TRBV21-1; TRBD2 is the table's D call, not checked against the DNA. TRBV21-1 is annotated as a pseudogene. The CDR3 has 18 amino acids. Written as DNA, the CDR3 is TGTGCCAGCACTACAGGGAAGGGACTAGCGGGAGCCTACTACGAGCAGTACTTC. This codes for CASTTGKGLAGAYYEQYF.

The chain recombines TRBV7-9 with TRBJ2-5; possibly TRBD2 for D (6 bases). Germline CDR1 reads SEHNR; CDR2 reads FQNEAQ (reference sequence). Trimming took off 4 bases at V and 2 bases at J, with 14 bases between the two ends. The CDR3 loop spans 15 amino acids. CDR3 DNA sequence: TGTGCCAGCAGCTCCTTGGTTAGCGGTCAAGAGACCCAGTACTTC. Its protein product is CASSSLVSGQETQYF.

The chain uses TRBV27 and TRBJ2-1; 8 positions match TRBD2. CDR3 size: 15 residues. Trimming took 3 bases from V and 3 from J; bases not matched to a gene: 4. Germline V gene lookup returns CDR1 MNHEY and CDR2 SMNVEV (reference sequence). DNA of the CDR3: TGTGCCAGCAGTTTGGGCCTAGCGGGCTACAATGAGCAGTTCTTC. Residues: CASSLGLAGYNEQFF.

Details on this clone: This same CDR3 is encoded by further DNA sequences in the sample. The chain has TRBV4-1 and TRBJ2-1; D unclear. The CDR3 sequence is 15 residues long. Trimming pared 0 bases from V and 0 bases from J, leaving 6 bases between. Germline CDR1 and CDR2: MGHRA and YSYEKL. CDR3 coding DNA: TGCGCCAGCAGCCAAGATAGGAGCTCCTACAATGAGCAGTTCTTC. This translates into CASSQDRSSYNEQFF.

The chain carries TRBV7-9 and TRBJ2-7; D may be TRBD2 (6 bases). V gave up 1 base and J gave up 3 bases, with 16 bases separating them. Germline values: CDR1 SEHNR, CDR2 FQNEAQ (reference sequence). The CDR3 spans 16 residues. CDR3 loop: CASSLEEERAFYEQYF. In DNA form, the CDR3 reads TGTGCCAGCAGCTTAGAAGAGGAGCGGGCTTTCTACGAGCAGTACTTC. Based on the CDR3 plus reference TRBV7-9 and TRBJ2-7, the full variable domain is DTGVSQNPRHKITKRGQNVTFRCDPISEHNRLYWYRQTLGQGPEFLTYFQNEAQLEKSRLLSDRFSAERPKGSFSTLEIQRTEQGDSAMYLCASSLEEERAFYEQYFGPGTRLTVT.

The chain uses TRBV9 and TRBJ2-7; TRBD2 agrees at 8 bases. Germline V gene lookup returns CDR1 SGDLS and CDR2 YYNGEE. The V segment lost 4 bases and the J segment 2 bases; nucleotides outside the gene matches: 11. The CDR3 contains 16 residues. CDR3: CASSLRSTGRAYEQYF. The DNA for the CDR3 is TGTGCCAGCAGCCTACGGTCCACCGGGAGGGCCTACGAGCAGTACTTC.

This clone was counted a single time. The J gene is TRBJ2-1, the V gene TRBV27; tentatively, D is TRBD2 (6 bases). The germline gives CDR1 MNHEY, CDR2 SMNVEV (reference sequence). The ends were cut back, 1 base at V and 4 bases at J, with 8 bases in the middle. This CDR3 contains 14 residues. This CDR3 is CASSLLADYNEQFF. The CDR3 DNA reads TGTGCCAGCAGTTTATTAGCGGATTACAATGAGCAGTTCTTC.

The CDR3 DNA sequence: TGTGCCAGCAGTTTGCCGACAGGGGGCATAGGCTACGAGCAGTACTTC. Its protein is CASSLPTGGIGYEQYF. V is TRBV28 and J is TRBJ2-7; 10 bases fit TRBD1. After removal of 3 bases from V and 3 bases from J, the junction contained 8 bases not matched to a gene. Germline V CDR1 and CDR2: MDHEN, SYDVKM. This CDR3 has 16 amino acids. Full variable domain (missing parts from reference TRBV28 and TRBJ2-7): DVKVTQSSRYLVKRTGEKVFLECVQDMDHENMFWYRQDPGLGLRLIYFSYDVKMKEKGDIPEGYSVSREKKERFSLILESASTNQTSMYLCASSLPTGGIGYEQYFGPGTRLTVT.

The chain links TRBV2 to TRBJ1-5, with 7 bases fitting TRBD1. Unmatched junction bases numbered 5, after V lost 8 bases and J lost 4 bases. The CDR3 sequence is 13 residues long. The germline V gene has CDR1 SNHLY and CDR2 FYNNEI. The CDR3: CASLDRLNQPQHF. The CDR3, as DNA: TGTGCCAGCTTGGACAGGTTGAATCAGCCCCAGCATTTT.

This CDR3 is CASSPKPHREEQYF. The CDR3 DNA follows: TGTGCCAGCAGTCCTAAACCCCACAGGGAAGAGCAGTACTTC. The chain is built from TRBV28 and TRBJ2-7, with D possibly being TRBD1 (6 bases). The CDR3 totals 14 residues. Germline CDR1 is MDHEN and CDR2 is SYDVKM. Trimming shortened V by 5 bases and J by 7 bases, and 18 bases separated the two germline ends.

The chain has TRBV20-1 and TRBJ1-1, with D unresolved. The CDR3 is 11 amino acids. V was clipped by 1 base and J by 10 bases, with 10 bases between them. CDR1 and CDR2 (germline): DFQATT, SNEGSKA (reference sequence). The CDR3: CSARALGGAFF. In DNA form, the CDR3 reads TGCAGTGCTAGAGCCCTGGGTGGAGCTTTCTTT.

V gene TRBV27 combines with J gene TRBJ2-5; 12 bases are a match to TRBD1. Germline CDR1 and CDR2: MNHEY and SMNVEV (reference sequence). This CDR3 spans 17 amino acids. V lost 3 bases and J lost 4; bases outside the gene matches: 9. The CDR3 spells CASSFTRGQGARETQYF. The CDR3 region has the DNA TGTGCCAGCAGTTTCACACGGGGACAGGGGGCGCGAGAGACCCAGTACTTC.

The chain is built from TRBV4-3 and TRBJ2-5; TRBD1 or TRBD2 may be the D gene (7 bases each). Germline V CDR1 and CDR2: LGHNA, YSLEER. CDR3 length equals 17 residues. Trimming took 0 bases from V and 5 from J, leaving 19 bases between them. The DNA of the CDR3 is TGCGCCAGCAGCCAAGATTCGGCAGGGGGGGTGAGTGAGACCCAGTACTTC. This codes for CASSQDSAGGVSETQYF.

Here the CDR3 DNA reads TGTGCCAGCAGCGTAGCCCTGGGGGCGTTGGACACCGGGGAGCTGTTTTTT. Amino acids: CASSVALGALDTGELFF. The chain couples TRBV9 to TRBJ2-2, with D possibly matching TRBD1 (6 bases). V lost 0 bases and J 3 bases, leaving 15 bases between the germline ends. CDR3 size: 17 residues. In germline, CDR1 is SGDLS, CDR2 YYNGEE.